The entry below gives a single T cell receptor beta chain sequence along with its context. This specimen belongs to a study of blood T cell repertoires in COVID-19. Study-wide background: Whether acute or convalescent, the COVID-19 samples came from the United States, Italy and Spain.

The CDR3 totals 14 residues. Germline CDR1 reads SGHAT; CDR2 reads FQNNGV. V was shortened by 1 base and J by 4 bases, with 10 bases between the two germline ends. Authors' data handling: Reference gene primer amplification gave estimated nucleated cell counts. The protocol was immunoSEQ multiplex PCR, while the TCRdb copy is restricted to in-frame clones and leaves out a portion. The V and J calls and clone size come from that table; D and trimming were worked out from the DNA. The sample records some 380,000 clones, 70% to 85% being singletons. The sequence came from a human donor with acute or convalescent COVID-19. The donor label of this sample is uncertain. What was sequenced was peripheral blood. The chain links TRBV11-2 to TRBJ1-2; D is uncertain. The CDR3 is CASSLGHSSYGYTF. The CDR3 DNA reads as TGTGCCAGCAGCTTAGGTCACAGCTCCTATGGCTACACCTTC.